This T cell receptor beta chain was sequenced in a study of OX40 agonist ivuxolimab in advanced cancers. This CDR3 has 14 residues. V was clipped by 1 base and J by 4 bases, with 8 bases between them. The V gene's germline CDR1 is LNHDA and CDR2 SQIVND (reference sequence). Data came from immunoSEQ multiplex PCR; TCRdb stores just in-frame clones and leaves some out. The repertoire includes around 56,000 clones, roughly 87% of them detected once, and around 10% sits in the top ten. This sequence originates from an adult with an advanced solid tumor such as melanoma, head and neck, liver or kidney cancer. The sample here was CD4+ or CD8+ T cells sorted from blood, taken in a trial of the OX40 agonist ivuxolimab. The chain is built from TRBV19 and TRBJ2-1; unclear D gene. The chain's CDR3 is CASSIVFGYNEQFF. In nucleotides, the CDR3 is TGTGCCAGTAGTATAGTGTTCGGGTACAATGAGCAGTTCTTC.